This TCR beta chain is from a study of early T cells in non-severe SARS-CoV-2 infection. Study overall: Sequencing of unsorted whole blood was done on bulk RNA, leaving chains unpaired.

This clonotype was detected ten times or more. Separate cDNA molecules each had unique molecular identifiers attached to them. TCRdb re-called the 5' RACE reads through MiXCR, storing one row per CDR3 protein. The sample has some 48,000 distinct CDR3 sequences, about 4% seen once. The sequence derives from an adult who was a healthcare worker with PCR-confirmed SARS-CoV-2 infection or an uninfected control (not recorded which). The sample was whole blood.

The CDR3 region is CSVDRGDEQYF. For the CDR3, the DNA is TGCAGCGTTGACAGGGGGGACGAGCAGTACTTC. The chain employs TRBV29-1 and TRBJ2-7; tentatively, D is TRBD1 (7 bases). The CDR3 covers 11 residues. The V gene lost 3 bases and the J gene lost 5 bases, with 8 bases spanning the gap. Germline V gene sequence: CDR1 SQVTM, CDR2 ANQGSEA.